These 24 T cell receptor beta chains were all obtained from the same sample, sequenced in a study of CD8+ T cells in alopecia areata. RNA extraction was followed by reverse transcription into cDNA, which acted as the sequencing template. Produced via immunoSEQ multiplex PCR; TCRdb's table is partial and in-frame only. This sample carries roughly 110,000 clones, none of them present only once. Sequencing was performed on lesional skin. The source of these receptors is a C3H/HeJ mouse with alopecia areata. These mice share the MHC haplotype H2-k.

This clone has more than one count but fewer than ten. Any gene name here is a mouse gene name. The sequenced fragment ends 4 residues before the CDR3 boundary, so the rest is inferred from the germline J gene. V gene TRBV13-3 combines with J gene TRBJ2-7; perhaps TRBD1 as D (6 bases). Trimming took 5 bases from V and 3 from J, leaving 15 bases between them. The CDR3 covers 14 residues. Per germline, CDR1 NNHDY and CDR2 SYVADS. The CDR3 loop is CASSGGTNFYEQYF. Partial CDR3 DNA: TGTGCCAGCAGCGGAGGGACAAATTTCTAT.

This clone was seen a handful of times. Gene names and germline match the mouse. The read is 4 residues too short to cover the CDR3 end, so that end is filled in from the germline J gene. This rearrangement joins TRBV13-1 to TRBJ2-1; 9 bases line up with TRBD2. The CDR3 contains 15 residues. The trim removed 3 bases at V and 1 base at J, leaving 2 bases unmatched. The germline V gene encodes CDR1 NSHNY and CDR2 SYGAGN. The CDR3 is CASSATGGNYAEQFF. The CDR3 DNA, read in part, is TGTGCCAGCAGTGCTACTGGGGGGAACTATGCT.

In the case of this clone: Mouse gene names apply. The read stops 4 residues short of the end of the CDR3; the missing end is completed from the germline J gene. V usage is TRBV13-3 and J usage is TRBJ2-4; no definite D call. This CDR3 has 14 residues. The germline V gene has CDR1 NNHDY and CDR2 SYVADS. V was cut by 4 bases and J by 0 bases, with 9 bases left in between. The CDR3 reads CASSSDISQNTLYF. The covered CDR3 bases are TGTGCCAGCAGTTCTGACATTAGTCAAAAC.

This clone was counted ten times or more. The database protein in TCRdb disagrees with the DNA translation at residue 12; the sequence shown here was translated from the DNA. Gene labels here are mouse ones. Read data end 3 residues before the CDR3 end; the end is taken from the germline J gene. The J gene is TRBJ1-6, the V gene TRBV13-3, with TRBD1 as a possible D gene (5 bases). TRBJ1-6 is an open reading frame, and its role is uncertain. From germline, CDR1 is NNHDY and CDR2 SYVADS. This CDR3 has 15 amino acids. Trimming removed 3 bases at V and 6 bases at J, with 13 bases between. The DNA read from the CDR3 is TGTGCCAGCAGTGTGGGGGTCGCGGGTAATTCGCCC. This gives the protein CASSVGVAGNSP. In full, the CDR3 reads CASSVGVAGNSPLYF.

This clone was seen only a few times. Mouse names are used for the genes. The missing CDR3 end, 4 residues past where the read stops, is filled in from the germline J gene. V is TRBV13-3 and J is TRBJ2-5; 9 bases match TRBD2. Germline-derived CDR1 and CDR2 are NNHDY and SYVADS. The CDR3 is 15 residues long. The ends lost 4 bases at V and 2 bases at J; junction bases unmatched: 5. CDR3 in amino acids: CASSPTGGFQDTQYF. The sequenced CDR3 bases are TGTGCCAGCAGTCCTACTGGGGGGTTCCAAGAC. The full variable domain, with the rest looked up from reference TRBV13-3 and TRBJ2-5, is EAAVTQSPRSKVAVTGGKVTLSCHQTNNHDYMYWYRQDTGHGLRLIHYSYVADSTEKGDIPDGYKASRPSQENFSLILELASLSQTAVYFCASSPTGGFQDTQYFGPGTRLLVL.

Notes on this clone: Gene names and germline refer to mouse. The missing CDR3 end, 4 residues past where the read stops, is filled in from the germline J gene. The genes are TRBV1 and TRBJ2-1, with TRBD1 matching over 7 bases. V shed 7 bases and J 0 bases; nucleotides not matched to a gene: 3. The CDR3 sequence is 14 residues long. In germline, CDR1 is NSQYPW, CDR2 LRSPGD (reference sequence). This CDR3 reads CTCNRQGNYAEQFF. CDR3 DNA, as far as it was read: TGCACCTGCAACAGACAGGGTAACTATGCT.

This clone was recorded at least ten times. The genes are named according to mouse. This chain's CDR3 is CASSPGTKTNERLFF. The CDR3 DNA, read in part, is TGTGCCAGCAGTCCCGGGACAAAAACCAACGAA. The chain is built from TRBV13-3 and TRBJ1-4; possibly TRBD1 for D (6 bases). The read ends 4 residues early relative to the CDR3; the germline J gene fills the gap. Trimming shortened V by 4 bases and J by 3 bases, and 13 bases separated the two germline ends. Germline CDR1 is NNHDY and CDR2 is SYVADS. CDR3 size: 15 residues.

This clone was counted a few times. Gene names and germline refer to mouse. The missing CDR3 end, 4 residues past where the read stops, is filled in from the germline J gene. The gene calls are TRBV13-3 and TRBJ1-4; unclear D gene. Trimming removed 2 bases from V and 5 bases from J, with 7 bases in between. Germline CDR1 NNHDY, CDR2 SYVADS. This CDR3 is built from 13 residues. The CDR3 bases that were read are TGTGCCAGCAGTGAGCCGAGGAACGAA. It translates to CASSEPRNE. The full CDR3 reads CASSEPRNERLFF. The full variable domain, completed using reference TRBV13-3 and TRBJ1-4, is EAAVTQSPRSKVAVTGGKVTLSCHQTNNHDYMYWYRQDTGHGLRLIHYSYVADSTEKGDIPDGYKASRPSQENFSLILELASLSQTAVYFCASSEPRNERLFFGHGTKLSVL.

With regard to this clone: Genes and germline come from the mouse. The read is 4 residues too short to cover the CDR3 end, so that end is filled in from the germline J gene. The rearrangement uses TRBV13-3 and TRBJ1-4; 7 nucleotides agree with TRBD1. Germline CDR1 reads NNHDY; CDR2 reads SYVADS. This CDR3 comprises 16 residues. V was clipped by 3 bases and J by 4 bases; unmatched bases: 9. The CDR3 bases that were read are TGTGCCAGCAGTGGCGGGACAGCCGCCCTCAACGAA. Its protein is CASSGGTAALNE. The entire CDR3 is CASSGGTAALNERLFF.

This clone was recorded at least ten times. The genes are named according to mouse. Coverage ceases 4 residues before the CDR3 finishes, and the germline J gene fills in the end. The chain links TRBV13-3 to TRBJ2-1; 11 bases line up with TRBD2. Germline V CDR1 and CDR2: NNHDY, SYVADS. There are 16 residues in the CDR3. The chain's CDR3 is CASSAVLGGRGAEQFF. The part of the CDR3 DNA that was read is TGTGCCAGCAGCGCCGTACTGGGGGGGCGAGGGGCT.

This clone showed up just a few times. The listed genes are named as in mouse. The DNA ends 4 residues before the CDR3 does, and the rest of the CDR3 is filled in from the germline J gene. This chain links TRBV13-3 with TRBJ1-4; 7 bases align to TRBD1. This CDR3 contains 13 residues. CDR1 is NNHDY and CDR2 is SYVADS in the germline V gene. The CDR3 loop reads CASSGRGPERLFF. The sequenced part of the CDR3 DNA is TGTGCCAGCAGTGGAAGGGGGCCCGAA.

This clone appeared a few times. Gene names are mouse gene names. The CDR3 end lies 4 residues beyond the end of the read and is filled in from the germline J gene. The V call is TRBV14, the J call TRBJ2-1; D gene ambiguous. The ends were cut back, 5 bases at V and 0 bases at J, with 9 bases in the middle. The CDR3 covers 14 residues. Germline-derived CDR1 and CDR2 are SGHDT and FRDEAV. The sequenced part of the CDR3 DNA is TGTGCCAGCAGCTCAGACATTAACTATGCT. This codes for CASSSDINYA. The whole CDR3 sequence is CASSSDINYAEQFF.

This clone was observed a handful of times. Translating the DNA gives a protein that differs from the TCRdb entry at residue 9; the protein shown here is that DNA translation. The germline and genes are mouse ones. The DNA ends 3 residues before the CDR3 does, and the rest of the CDR3 is filled in from the germline J gene. The V gene is TRBV13-1, the J gene TRBJ1-3; the D gene is possibly TRBD1 (5 bases). The V gene lost 0 bases and the J gene lost 8 bases, with 6 bases spanning the gap. The CDR3 length is 12 residues. CDR1 NSHNY and CDR2 SYGAGN come from the germline V gene. The part of the CDR3 DNA that was read is TGTGCCAGCAGTGATGTGGGGGATACG. This codes for CASSDVGDT. The whole CDR3 region reads CASSDVGDTLYF.

This clone was counted many times. The protein listed by TCRdb differs at residue 10 from the translated DNA, so the DNA translation is shown. The listed genes are named as in mouse. The read finishes 3 residues shy of the CDR3 end, and the germline J gene is used to complete it. V is TRBV13-3 and J is TRBJ1-6, with unresolved D. TRBJ1-6 is labeled an ORF, and its function is uncertain. V was trimmed by 0 bases and J by 10 bases, leaving 8 bases between them. Germline lookup yields CDR1 NNHDY and CDR2 SYVADS. The CDR3 covers 13 residues. Here the CDR3 reads CASSDGQTSPLYF. The sequenced CDR3 bases are TGTGCCAGCAGTGATGGTCAGACATCGCCC.

Concerning this clone itself: Genes and germline are mouse. Read sequence stops 4 residues before the CDR3 end, and the germline J gene provides the missing end. V gene TRBV5 combines with J gene TRBJ2-7; tentatively, D is TRBD1 (6 bases). Looked up from germline, CDR1 is LGHNA and CDR2 is YNLKQL (reference sequence). Trimming removed 1 base from V and 3 bases from J, with 7 bases in between. The CDR3 sequence is 13 residues long. The part of the CDR3 DNA that was read is TGTGCCAGCAGCCAAGGGACAGACTAT. It is translated as CASSQGTDY. The whole CDR3 is CASSQGTDYEQYF.

A remark on this clone: Gene names and germline match the mouse. Coverage ceases 4 residues before the CDR3 finishes, and the germline J gene fills in the end. The chain couples TRBV19 to TRBJ2-3, with 11 bases lining up with TRBD2. CDR3 length: 15 residues. Germline trimming cut 2 bases from V and 4 bases from J; bases unmatched to any gene: 3. Germline CDR1 reads FNHDT; CDR2 reads SITEND (reference sequence). The CDR3: CASSMGLGDSETLYF. Incomplete CDR3 DNA: TGTGCCAGCAGTATGGGACTGGGGGATTCAGAA.

This clone showed up just a few times. Germline and genes: mouse. The missing CDR3 end, 4 residues past where the read stops, is filled in from the germline J gene. This chain uses TRBV13-3 with TRBJ2-7; 9 bases match TRBD1. CDR3 length: 14 amino acids. With V trimmed by 5 bases and J by 2 bases, 5 bases remained unmatched. Germline CDR1 NNHDY, CDR2 SYVADS. Partial CDR3 DNA: TGTGCCAGCAGCCTCACAGGGGGCGCCTAT. Translated: CASSLTGGAY. Given in full, the CDR3 is CASSLTGGAYEQYF.

Concerning this clone: Germline and genes here are mouse. The read gets to within 4 residues of the CDR3 end, and the germline J gene fills in the rest. The gene calls are TRBV31 and TRBJ2-2, with 10 nucleotides matching TRBD1. The CDR3 extends over 14 amino acids. From germline, CDR1 is GKSSPN and CDR2 SITVG. After removal of 0 bases from V and 6 bases from J, the junction contained 1 base not matched to a gene. Incomplete CDR3 DNA: TGTGCCTGGAGTCTGGGGACAGGGGCCGGG. Translation gives CAWSLGTGAG. The entire CDR3 is CAWSLGTGAGQLYF.

The table lists this clone with a few counts. The listed genes are named as in mouse. The sequence runs out 4 residues before the end of the CDR3; the remainder is reconstructed from the germline J gene. The rearrangement links TRBV13-3 to TRBJ2-5, with 10 bases lining up with TRBD2. This CDR3 spans 15 amino acids. Trimming removed 5 bases from V and 1 base from J; junction bases left unmatched: 4. The germline V gene encodes CDR1 NNHDY and CDR2 SYVADS. CDR3 DNA, as far as it was read: TGTGCCAGCAGCGGACTGGGGGTGGACCAAGAC. Translating gives CASSGLGVDQD. The whole CDR3 protein reads CASSGLGVDQDTQYF.

In the case of this clone: Here the gene names and germline are mouse. The CDR3 end falls 4 residues outside the read, so it is completed with the germline J gene. The chain links TRBV31 to TRBJ2-1; 8 bases align to TRBD2. With 3 bases clipped from V and 3 bases from J, the junction kept 4 bases outside the gene matches. Germline CDR1 and CDR2: GKSSPN and SITVG. The length of the CDR3 is 14 residues. CDR3 region: CAWSPGGAYAEQFF. The sequenced part of the CDR3 DNA is TGTGCCTGGAGCCCCGGGGGGGCCTATGCT.

The sample holds a few counts of this clone. Any gene name here is a mouse gene name. Sequencing ends 4 residues short of the CDR3 end; the germline J gene provides the rest. J is TRBJ2-5 and V is TRBV13-3; 8 bases are a match to TRBD1. Germline loops: CDR1 NNHDY, CDR2 SYVADS. This CDR3 has 14 residues. The CDR3 reads CASSEVDRADTQYF. CDR3 bases read: TGTGCCAGCAGTGAAGTGGACAGGGCAGAC. The variable domain in full, with the rest retrieved from reference TRBV13-3 and TRBJ2-5, is EAAVTQSPRSKVAVTGGKVTLSCHQTNNHDYMYWYRQDTGHGLRLIHYSYVADSTEKGDIPDGYKASRPSQENFSLILELASLSQTAVYFCASSEVDRADTQYFGPGTRLLVL.

Details on this clone: Genes and germline come from the mouse. The read ends 4 residues before the CDR3 terminus; that terminus is restored from the germline J gene. The gene calls are TRBV13-3 and TRBJ2-5; TRBD1 matches 8 bases. Germline assignment: CDR1 NNHDY and CDR2 SYVADS. The CDR3 loop spans 13 amino acids. The sequenced part of the CDR3 DNA is TGTGCCAGCAGTACAGGGGGTAGGGAC. This codes for CASSTGGRD. The full CDR3 reads CASSTGGRDTQYF. Full variable domain (outside the CDR3, taken from reference TRBV13-3 and TRBJ2-5): EAAVTQSPRSKVAVTGGKVTLSCHQTNNHDYMYWYRQDTGHGLRLIHYSYVADSTEKGDIPDGYKASRPSQENFSLILELASLSQTAVYFCASSTGGRDTQYFGPGTRLLVL.

The table lists this clone with a few counts. One junction end disagrees with the germline gene, perhaps due to a read error. Gene names and germline refer to mouse. The read stops 4 residues short of the end of the CDR3; the missing end is completed from the germline J gene. This chain connects TRBV13-3 to TRBJ2-5, with D possibly being TRBD1 (6 bases). Germline assignment: CDR1 NNHDY and CDR2 SYVADS. The CDR3 contains 14 residues. The sequenced part of the CDR3 DNA is TGTGCCAGCAGGGGACATTTTAACCAGGAC. Protein: CASRGHFNQD. The full CDR3 protein reads CASRGHFNQDTQYF.

With regard to this clone: Gene names refer to mouse genes. The read gets to within 4 residues of the CDR3 end, and the germline J gene fills in the rest. The V gene is TRBV19, the J gene TRBJ2-3; D is unresolved. Germline V gene sequence: CDR1 FNHDT, CDR2 SITEND (reference sequence). Trimming removed 4 bases from V and 0 bases from J, with 9 bases in between. This CDR3 region has 14 residues. The CDR3 reads CASSSLSSAETLYF. The sequenced part of the CDR3 DNA is TGTGCCAGCAGTTCACTGAGTAGTGCAGAA. The whole variable domain, filled in from reference TRBV19 and TRBJ2-3, reads GGIITQTPKFLIGQEGQKLTLKCQQNFNHDTMYWYRQDSGKGLRLIYYSITENDLQKGDLSEGYDASREKKSSFSLTVTSAQKNEMAVFLCASSSLSSAETLYFGSGTRLTVL.